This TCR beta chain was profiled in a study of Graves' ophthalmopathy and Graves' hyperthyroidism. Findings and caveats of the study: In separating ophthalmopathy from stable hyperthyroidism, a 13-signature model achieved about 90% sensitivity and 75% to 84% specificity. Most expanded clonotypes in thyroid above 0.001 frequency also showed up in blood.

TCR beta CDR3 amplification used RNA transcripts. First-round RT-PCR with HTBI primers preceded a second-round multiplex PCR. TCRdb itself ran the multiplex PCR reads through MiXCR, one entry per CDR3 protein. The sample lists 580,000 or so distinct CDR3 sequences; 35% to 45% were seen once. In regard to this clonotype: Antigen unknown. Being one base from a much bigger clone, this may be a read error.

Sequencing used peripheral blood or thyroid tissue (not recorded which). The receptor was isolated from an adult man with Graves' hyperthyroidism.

As DNA, the CDR3 is TGTGCCAGCAGCCAGACGTCAGATAGCAATCAGCCCCAGCATTTT. It yields the protein CASSQTSDSNQPQHF. The chain joins TRBV5-6 to TRBJ1-5; D gene ambiguous. The germline CDR1 and CDR2 sequences are SGHDT and YYEEEE. The CDR3 spans 15 residues. V lost 4 bases to trimming and J lost 0 bases, with 11 bases between them.